Below, 28 T cell receptor beta chains from the same sample are listed, as sequenced in a study of response to subunit inactivated influenza vaccine. Each CDR3 protein gets one entry after TCRdb re-called the RT-PCR reads with MiXCR. The table has about 540,000 distinct CDR3 sequences, less than 15% seen once; the top ten hold roughly 11%. This specimen was PBMCs from blood, taken about 12 days after vaccination. These receptors were collected from a man aged 50-59 years who received an inactivated influenza vaccine.

The chain has TRBV4-1 and TRBJ2-2, with TRBD2 matching over 7 bases. The CDR3 extends over 14 amino acids. Trimming took 4 bases from V and 7 from J; bases not matched to a gene: 6. CDR1 is MGHRA and CDR2 is YSYEKL in the germline V gene. DNA of the CDR3: TGCGCCAGCAGCCGAGCCAGGGAGGGCGGGGAGCTGTTTTTT. Its translation is CASSRAREGGELFF.

The CDR3, as DNA: TGTGCCAGCAGTTTAGCGGGAGGTCACTACGAGCAGTACTTC. Its translation: CASSLAGGHYEQYF. This rearrangement joins TRBV12-3 or TRBV12-4 to TRBJ2-7; TRBD2 is a possible D gene (6 bases). Trimming removed 0 bases at V and 3 bases at J, with 9 bases between. The length of the CDR3 is 14 residues.

The chain recombines TRBV30 with TRBJ2-3, with D unclear. The CDR3 has 12 residues. Trimming removed 3 bases at V and 6 bases at J, with 10 bases between. In germline, CDR1 is GTSNPN, CDR2 SVGIG (reference sequence). The CDR3 nucleotides read TGTGCCTGGAGACCAATCTCCGATACGCAGTATTTT. Protein product: CAWRPISDTQYF.

This clonotype was seen a few times. This rearrangement joins TRBV6-5 to TRBJ2-2; the D is unclear. CDR3 length equals 18 residues. CDR1 and CDR2 (germline): MNHEY, SVGAGI. Trimming left V 0 bases short and J 2 bases short, with 16 bases between. This CDR3 reads CASSYSFGPTFNTGELFF. The CDR3 region has the DNA TGTGCCAGCAGTTACTCGTTTGGACCAACCTTTAACACCGGGGAGCTGTTTTTT.

This sequence joins TRBV12-3 or TRBV12-4 and TRBJ2-3; 9 bases map to TRBD2. V was pared by 3 bases and J by 1 base, with 2 bases of the junction left unmatched. This CDR3 is built from 15 residues. Here the CDR3 reads CASSFPSGGTDTQYF. DNA of the CDR3: TGTGCCAGCAGTTTCCCTAGCGGGGGCACAGATACGCAGTATTTT.

The table lists this clonotype with a few counts. The chain links TRBV5-5 to TRBJ2-3; 13 bases agree with TRBD2. From germline, CDR1 is SGHKS and CDR2 YYEKEE (reference sequence). The CDR3 sequence is 15 residues long. The V segment lost 0 bases and the J segment 7 bases; nucleotides outside the gene matches: 2. CDR3 DNA: TGTGCCAGCAGCTTGGAACTAGCGGGGGGGTATACGCAGTATTTT. Translation gives CASSLELAGGYTQYF.

This clonotype was counted at least ten times. This rearrangement joins TRBV12-3 or TRBV12-4 to TRBJ1-2, with D uncertain. This CDR3 spans 14 amino acids. V shed 5 bases and J shed 7 bases, with 17 bases lying between them. CDR3 nucleotides: TGTGCCAGCAGTCCACTCTTGGGAGGATTTGGCTACACCTTC. Encoded protein: CASSPLLGGFGYTF.

The CDR3 bases are TGTGCCAGCAGCGTAGTTAGCGGGATCCCGCCAGATACGCAGTATTTT. It translates to CASSVVSGIPPDTQYF. The chain couples TRBV9 to TRBJ2-3, with 8 bases that match TRBD2. From germline, CDR1 is SGDLS and CDR2 YYNGEE. The CDR3 extends over 16 amino acids. V trimming: 0 bases; J trimming: 4 bases; junction bases outside the gene matches: 7.

V usage is TRBV7-6 and J usage is TRBJ1-5, with D uncertain. Germline V gene sequence: CDR1 SGHVS, CDR2 FNYEAQ. There are 13 residues in the CDR3. V shed 5 bases and J shed 3 bases, with 8 bases lying between them. CDR3 sequence: CASSRLPNQPQHF. CDR3 bases: TGTGCCAGCAGCCGTCTCCCCAATCAGCCCCAGCATTTT.

This clonotype was seen a handful of times. The rearrangement uses TRBV6-2 or TRBV6-3 and TRBJ1-2; maybe TRBD1 (5 bases). The germline V and J ends were trimmed by 6 bases and 6 bases, with 20 bases remaining between them. Germline values: CDR1 MNHEY, CDR2 SVGEGT. CDR3 size: 15 residues. The CDR3 DNA reads TGTGCCAGCAGCTTCCAGGGTTTGGACCGGAATGGCTACACCTTC. It specifies CASSFQGLDRNGYTF.

The chain recombines TRBV29-1 with TRBJ2-1; 10 bases line up with TRBD2. The CDR3 extends over 14 amino acids. Germline loops: CDR1 SQVTM, CDR2 ANQGSEA. After removal of 6 bases from V and 3 bases from J, the junction contained 5 bases not matched to a gene. As DNA, the CDR3 is TGCAGCGTACTAGGACTAGCGGTCTACAATGAGCAGTTCTTC. Amino acids: CSVLGLAVYNEQFF.

Many counts were recorded for this clonotype. The CDR3 nucleotides read TGCGCCAGCAGCGTAGGGACTAGCGAGCATGAGCAGTTCTTC. Protein product: CASSVGTSEHEQFF. The genes are TRBV5-1 and TRBJ2-1; 10 nucleotides agree with TRBD2. CDR3 length equals 14 residues. V was pared by 4 bases and J by 8 bases, with 6 bases of the junction left unmatched. Looked up from germline, CDR1 is SGHRS and CDR2 is YFSETQ. Together with reference TRBV5-1 and TRBJ2-1, the CDR3 gives the full variable domain: KAGVTQTPRYLIKTRGQQVTLSCSPISGHRSVSWYQQTPGQGLQFLFEYFSETQRNKGNFPGRFSGRQFSNSRSEMNVSTLELGDSALYLCASSVGTSEHEQFFGPGTRLTVL.

This clonotype came up many times. One junction end disagrees with the germline gene, perhaps due to a read error. J is TRBJ2-7 and V is TRBV4-3, with TRBD1 identical over 8 bases. This CDR3 has 14 residues. Germline V lookup: CDR1 LGHNA, CDR2 YSLEER. The CDR3 protein is CASSRGQGSYEQYF. CDR3 coding DNA: TGTGCCAGCAGCCGAGGACAGGGTTCCTACGAGCAGTACTTC.

This chain uses TRBV12-3 or TRBV12-4 with TRBJ2-7; TRBD1 might be the D (6 bases). Trimming took off 4 bases at V and 4 bases at J, with 11 bases between the two ends. This CDR3 is built from 13 residues. The CDR3 region has the DNA TGTGCCAGCAGTTCATCAGGGGAGTACGAGCAGTACTTC. Translated, it gives CASSSSGEYEQYF.

In its sample, this clonotype was seen a few times. The chain is built from TRBV25-1 and TRBJ1-5; D possibly corresponds to TRBD1 (5 bases). With 6 bases removed from V and 3 bases from J, the gap between germline ends came to 12 bases. The CDR3 runs to 14 residues. Germline loops: CDR1 MGHDK, CDR2 SYGVNS. This CDR3 is CASSNQGVNQPQHF. The CDR3 bases are TGTGCCAGCAGCAATCAGGGAGTCAATCAGCCCCAGCATTTT.

The chain links TRBV20-1 to TRBJ2-7, with 9 bases matching TRBD1. The CDR3 is 16 amino acids. V shed 6 bases and J 1 base; nucleotides not matched to a gene: 13. Germline V gene data show CDR1 as DFQATT and CDR2 as SNEGSKA (reference sequence). The DNA of the CDR3 is TGCAGTGCGGGAGCGGTCCGGACAGGGGCGTCCTACGAGCAGTACTTC. Translating gives CSAGAVRTGASYEQYF.

This clonotype showed up just a few times. V and J are TRBV27 and TRBJ1-1, with TRBD1 matching 7 bases. V shed 7 bases, J shed 10 bases, and the junction held 12 bases outside the gene matches. The V gene's germline CDR1 is MNHEY and CDR2 SMNVEV (reference sequence). This CDR3 contains 13 residues. The CDR3 coding sequence is TGTGCCAGCACCCCTGGAAGGGGGCTTGGAGCTTTCTTT. Protein sequence: CASTPGRGLGAFF.

The chain combines TRBV28 with TRBJ2-3; D possibly corresponds to TRBD2 (5 bases). Per the germline V gene, CDR1 is MDHEN and CDR2 is SYDVKM. The CDR3 covers 13 residues. V gave up 6 bases and J gave up 2 bases, with 9 bases separating them. CDR3 in amino acids: CASSTLATDTQYF. The CDR3 DNA reads as TGTGCCAGCAGCACCCTAGCCACAGATACGCAGTATTTT.

This clonotype was detected only a few times. The gene calls are TRBV5-1 and TRBJ1-2; perhaps TRBD1 as D (5 bases). With 5 bases removed from V and 8 bases from J, the gap between germline ends came to 16 bases. This CDR3 is built from 13 residues. From germline, CDR1 is SGHRS and CDR2 YFSETQ. CDR3 bases: TGCGCCAGCAGACCCTGGTGGAGGGACGGCTACACCTTC. Translating gives CASRPWWRDGYTF.

V and J are TRBV5-1 and TRBJ2-2; TRBD2 agrees at 8 bases. There are 16 residues in the CDR3. V gave up 4 bases and J gave up 2 bases; unmatched junction bases: 7. CDR1 is SGHRS, CDR2 YFSETQ, per germline. This CDR3 is CASSVTGLGNTGELFF. CDR3 DNA sequence: TGCGCCAGCAGCGTAACGGGACTAGGAAACACCGGGGAGCTGTTTTTT. The full variable domain, in which reference TRBV5-1 and TRBJ2-2 provide the parts outside the CDR3, is KAGVTQTPRYLIKTRGQQVTLSCSPISGHRSVSWYQQTPGQGLQFLFEYFSETQRNKGNFPGRFSGRQFSNSRSEMNVSTLELGDSALYLCASSVTGLGNTGELFFGEGSRLTVL.

This clonotype was observed a handful of times. The chain couples TRBV7-2 to TRBJ2-1; D is unresolved. The ends were cut back, 4 bases at V and 10 bases at J, with 8 bases in the middle. This CDR3 contains 11 residues. CDR1 is SGHTA and CDR2 is FQGNSA in the germline V gene. This CDR3 reads CASSSIREQFF. CDR3 nucleotide sequence: TGTGCCAGCAGCTCAATAAGGGAGCAGTTCTTC.

This chain links TRBV5-1 with TRBJ2-1, with 10 bases lining up with TRBD2. Germline-derived CDR1 and CDR2 are SGHRS and YFSETQ. The CDR3 length is 15 residues. Trimming removed 2 bases from V and 6 bases from J; junction bases left unmatched: 5. Written as DNA, the CDR3 is TGCGCCAGCAGCTTTGGAGCGGGAGGGCGCAATGAGCAGTTCTTC. Translation: CASSFGAGGRNEQFF.

This clonotype showed up just a few times. This chain links TRBV13 with TRBJ2-5, with TRBD2 identical over 14 bases. Germline CDR1 is PRHDT and CDR2 is FYEKMQ (reference sequence). The V gene end was trimmed by 3 bases and the J gene end by 7 bases; junction bases not matched to a gene: 7. This CDR3 spans 16 amino acids. The CDR3 protein is CASSLGLAGDWRTQYF. The CDR3 region has the DNA TGTGCCAGCAGCTTGGGACTAGCGGGAGATTGGCGGACCCAGTACTTC.

This clonotype has at least ten counts. The chain employs TRBV29-1 and TRBJ1-2, with a possible D match to TRBD1 (6 bases). This CDR3 is built from 12 residues. The V end was cut by 7 bases, the J end by 4 bases, with 13 bases between. Germline CDR1 and CDR2: SQVTM and ANQGSEA. In nucleotides, the CDR3 is TGCAGCGCCGGGGACACCCTCTATGGCTACACCTTC. Protein product: CSAGDTLYGYTF.

This clonotype has only a few counts. One junction end does not reproduce the germline sequence, and a read error may be involved. The chain uses TRBV5-6 and TRBJ2-3; D may correspond to TRBD1 or TRBD2 (5 bases each). The CDR3 length is 15 residues. Germline lookup yields CDR1 SGHDT and CDR2 YYEEEE. The CDR3 nucleotides are TGTGCCAGCACCTTGGAAAGGGGACCCACAGATACGCAGTATTTT. This translates into CASTLERGPTDTQYF.

This clonotype was detected many times. The V gene is TRBV12-3 or TRBV12-4, the J gene TRBJ2-3, with TRBD2 matching 12 bases. The V and J ends lost 5 bases and 3 bases, in that order; junction bases with no gene match: 9. This CDR3 has 17 amino acids. The CDR3 spells CASSPDRLAGGTDTQYF. CDR3 in DNA: TGTGCCAGCAGTCCCGACCGGCTAGCGGGAGGGACAGATACGCAGTATTTT.

This clonotype was detected only a few times. The chain carries TRBV28 and TRBJ2-5, with D possibly called TRBD1 or TRBD2 (5 bases each). This CDR3 spans 15 amino acids. In germline, CDR1 is MDHEN, CDR2 SYDVKM. The V end lost 7 bases, the J end lost 3 bases, and 18 bases lay between the germline ends. The CDR3 DNA reads TGTGCCAGCAAAACTCCGGGACCCGTCAAAGAGACCCAGTACTTC. Its translation: CASKTPGPVKETQYF.

The V gene is TRBV5-8, the J gene TRBJ1-2, with 8 bases matching TRBD1. Germline CDR1 reads SGHTS; CDR2 reads YDEGEE. The CDR3 is 13 amino acids. Trimming removed 5 bases from V and 9 bases from J; junction bases left unmatched: 9. CDR3 DNA sequence: TGTGCCAGCAGTACCGGACAGGGTTTTCGCTACACCTTC. Protein product: CASSTGQGFRYTF.